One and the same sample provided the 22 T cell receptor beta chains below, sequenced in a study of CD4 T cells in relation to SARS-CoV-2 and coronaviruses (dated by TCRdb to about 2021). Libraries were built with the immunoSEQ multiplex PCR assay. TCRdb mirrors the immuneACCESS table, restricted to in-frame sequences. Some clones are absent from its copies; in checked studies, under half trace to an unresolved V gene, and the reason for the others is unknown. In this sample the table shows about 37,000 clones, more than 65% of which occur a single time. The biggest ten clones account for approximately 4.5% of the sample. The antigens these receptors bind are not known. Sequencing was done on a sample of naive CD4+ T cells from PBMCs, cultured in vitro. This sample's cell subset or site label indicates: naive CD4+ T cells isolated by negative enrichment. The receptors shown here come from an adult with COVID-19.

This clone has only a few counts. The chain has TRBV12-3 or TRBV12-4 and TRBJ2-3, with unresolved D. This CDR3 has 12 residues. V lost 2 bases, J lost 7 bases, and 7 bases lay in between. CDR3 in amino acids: CASSLSGYTQYF. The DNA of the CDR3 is TGTGCCAGCAGTTTATCGGGCTATACGCAGTATTTT.

The CDR3 reads CASSYSGSSGSYEQYF. The CDR3 bases are TGTGCCAGCAGTTACTCGGGGTCTAGCGGGAGTTACGAGCAGTACTTC. The gene calls are TRBV6-5 and TRBJ2-7, with 10 bases that match TRBD2. The ends lost 0 bases at V and 4 bases at J; junction bases unmatched: 6. The CDR3 spans 16 residues. Germline V gene data show CDR1 as MNHEY and CDR2 as SVGAGI.

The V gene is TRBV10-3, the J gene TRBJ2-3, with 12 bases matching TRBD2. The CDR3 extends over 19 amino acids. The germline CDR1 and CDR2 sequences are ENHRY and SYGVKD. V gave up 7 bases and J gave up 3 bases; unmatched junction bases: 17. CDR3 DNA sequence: TGTGCCATCAAAGGCACTAGCGGGAGGCGCCCTAGAGGGACAGATACGCAGTATTTT. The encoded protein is CAIKGTSGRRPRGTDTQYF.

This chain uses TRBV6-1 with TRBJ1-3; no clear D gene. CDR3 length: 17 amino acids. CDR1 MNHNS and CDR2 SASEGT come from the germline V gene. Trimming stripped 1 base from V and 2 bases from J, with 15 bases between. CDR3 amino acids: CASSEGYVRQAGNTIYF. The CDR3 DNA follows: TGTGCCAGCAGTGAAGGCTATGTTCGCCAGGCTGGAAACACCATATATTTT.

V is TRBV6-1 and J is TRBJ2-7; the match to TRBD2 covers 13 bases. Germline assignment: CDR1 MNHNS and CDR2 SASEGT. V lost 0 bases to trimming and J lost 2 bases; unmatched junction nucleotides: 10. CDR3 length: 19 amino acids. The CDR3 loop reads CASSEASSGLAGKAYEQYF. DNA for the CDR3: TGTGCCAGCAGTGAAGCGAGTTCGGGACTAGCGGGAAAGGCCTACGAGCAGTACTTC.

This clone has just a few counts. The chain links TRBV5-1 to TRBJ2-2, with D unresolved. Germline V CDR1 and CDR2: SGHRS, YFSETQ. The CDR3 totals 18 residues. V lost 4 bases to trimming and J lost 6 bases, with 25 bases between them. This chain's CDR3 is CASSPGVVLLSNPGELFF. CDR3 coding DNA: TGCGCCAGCAGCCCTGGGGTAGTATTGCTTAGTAACCCCGGGGAGCTGTTTTTT.

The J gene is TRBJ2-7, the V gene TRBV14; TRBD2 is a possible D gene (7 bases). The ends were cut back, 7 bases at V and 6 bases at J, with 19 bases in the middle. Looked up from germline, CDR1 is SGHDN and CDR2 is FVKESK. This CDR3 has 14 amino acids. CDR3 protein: CASKGGGSDPEQYF. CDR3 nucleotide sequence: TGTGCCAGCAAAGGCGGGGGCTCGGATCCCGAGCAGTACTTC.

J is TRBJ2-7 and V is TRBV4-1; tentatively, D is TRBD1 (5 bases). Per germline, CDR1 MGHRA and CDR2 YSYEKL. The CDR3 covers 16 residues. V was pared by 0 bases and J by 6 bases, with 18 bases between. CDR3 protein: CASSQDQGRVRSEQYF. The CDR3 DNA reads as TGCGCCAGCAGCCAAGATCAGGGCAGGGTTAGGTCCGAGCAGTACTTC.

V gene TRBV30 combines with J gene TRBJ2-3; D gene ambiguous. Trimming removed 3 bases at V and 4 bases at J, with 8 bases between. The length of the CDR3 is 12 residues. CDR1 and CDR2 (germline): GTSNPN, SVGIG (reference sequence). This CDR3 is CAWRAASDTQYF. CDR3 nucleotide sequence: TGTGCCTGGAGAGCAGCCTCAGATACGCAGTATTTT.

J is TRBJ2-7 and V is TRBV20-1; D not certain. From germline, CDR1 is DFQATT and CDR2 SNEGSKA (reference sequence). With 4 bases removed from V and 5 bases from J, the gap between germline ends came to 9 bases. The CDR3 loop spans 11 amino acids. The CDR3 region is CSAILVNEQYF. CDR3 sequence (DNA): TGCAGTGCTATACTGGTCAACGAGCAGTACTTC.

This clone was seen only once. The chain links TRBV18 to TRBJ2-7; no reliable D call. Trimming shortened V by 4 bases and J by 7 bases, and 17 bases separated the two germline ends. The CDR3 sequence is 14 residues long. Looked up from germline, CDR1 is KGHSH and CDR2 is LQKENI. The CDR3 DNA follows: TGTGCCAGCTCACTTTCGGACCTTGCTCGGGAGCAGTACTTC. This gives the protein CASSLSDLAREQYF.

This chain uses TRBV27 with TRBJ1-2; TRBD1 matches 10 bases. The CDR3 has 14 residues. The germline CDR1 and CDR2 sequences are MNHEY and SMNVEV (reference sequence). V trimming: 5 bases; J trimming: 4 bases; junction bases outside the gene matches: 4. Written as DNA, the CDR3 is TGTGCCAGCAGTGGGCGACAGGGGGCCTATGGCTACACCTTC. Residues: CASSGRQGAYGYTF.

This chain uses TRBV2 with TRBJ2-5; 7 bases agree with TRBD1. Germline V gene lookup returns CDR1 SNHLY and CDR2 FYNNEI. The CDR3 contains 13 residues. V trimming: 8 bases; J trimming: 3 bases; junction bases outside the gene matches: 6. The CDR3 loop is CASSRDREETQYF. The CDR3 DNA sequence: TGTGCCAGCTCCCGGGACAGAGAAGAGACCCAGTACTTC.

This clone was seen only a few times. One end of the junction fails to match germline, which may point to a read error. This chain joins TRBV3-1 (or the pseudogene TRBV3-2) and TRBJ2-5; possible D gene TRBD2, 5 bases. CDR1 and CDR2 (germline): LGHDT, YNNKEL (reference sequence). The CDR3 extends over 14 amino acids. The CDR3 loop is CASSQEPSQGTQYF. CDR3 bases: TGTGCCAGCAGCCAAGAACCTAGCCAAGGGACCCAGTACTTC.

The CDR3 here is CASSTRTDRPYEQYF. CDR3 bases: TGTGCCAGTAGTACCCGGACAGATAGACCCTACGAGCAGTACTTC. This rearrangement joins TRBV19 to TRBJ2-7; D may be TRBD1 (6 bases). CDR1 is LNHDA and CDR2 is SQIVND in the germline V gene (reference sequence). The CDR3 runs to 15 residues. V was clipped by 4 bases and J by 2 bases, with 15 bases between them.

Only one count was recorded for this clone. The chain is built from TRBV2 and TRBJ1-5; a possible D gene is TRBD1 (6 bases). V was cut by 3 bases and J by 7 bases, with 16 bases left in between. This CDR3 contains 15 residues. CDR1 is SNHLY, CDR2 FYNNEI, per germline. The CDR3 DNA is TGTGCCAGCAGTGAGGAAGATGGGACATACCAGCCCCAGCATTTT. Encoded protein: CASSEEDGTYQPQHF.

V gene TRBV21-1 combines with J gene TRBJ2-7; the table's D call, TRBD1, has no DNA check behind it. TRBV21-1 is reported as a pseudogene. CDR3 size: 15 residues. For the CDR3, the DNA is TGTGCCAGCAGCAAAGTAACCGGACAGGGATACGAGCAGTACTTC. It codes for CASSKVTGQGYEQYF.

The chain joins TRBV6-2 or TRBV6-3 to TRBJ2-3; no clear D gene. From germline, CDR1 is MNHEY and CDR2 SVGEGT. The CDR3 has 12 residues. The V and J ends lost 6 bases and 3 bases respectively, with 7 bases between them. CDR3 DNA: TGTGCCAGCAGCCCCTCTACAGATACGCAGTATTTT. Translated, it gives CASSPSTDTQYF.

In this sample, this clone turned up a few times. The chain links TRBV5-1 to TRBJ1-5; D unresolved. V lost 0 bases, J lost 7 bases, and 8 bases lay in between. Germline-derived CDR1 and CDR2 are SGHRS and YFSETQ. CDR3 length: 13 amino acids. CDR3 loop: CASSLEGGQPQHF. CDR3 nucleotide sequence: TGCGCCAGCAGCTTGGAGGGCGGGCAGCCCCAGCATTTT. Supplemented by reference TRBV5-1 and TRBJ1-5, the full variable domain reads KAGVTQTPRYLIKTRGQQVTLSCSPISGHRSVSWYQQTPGQGLQFLFEYFSETQRNKGNFPGRFSGRQFSNSRSEMNVSTLELGDSALYLCASSLEGGQPQHFGDGTRLSIL.

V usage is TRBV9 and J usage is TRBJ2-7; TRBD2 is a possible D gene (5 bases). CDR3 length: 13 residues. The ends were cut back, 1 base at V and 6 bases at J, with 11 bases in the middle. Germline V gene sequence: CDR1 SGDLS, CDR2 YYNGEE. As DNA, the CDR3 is TGTGCCAGCAGCGTAACGCGAGGGTCCGAGCAGTACTTC. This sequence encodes CASSVTRGSEQYF.

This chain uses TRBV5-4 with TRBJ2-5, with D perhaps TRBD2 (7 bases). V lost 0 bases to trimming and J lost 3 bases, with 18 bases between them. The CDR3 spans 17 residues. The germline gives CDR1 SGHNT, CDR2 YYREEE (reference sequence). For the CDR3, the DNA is TGTGCCAGCAGCTTGGGGGGGGCCGGGAGGCGTGAAGAGACCCAGTACTTC. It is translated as CASSLGGAGRREETQYF.

The CDR3 sequence: CAGVGQNNEQFF. The CDR3 DNA sequence: TGTGCCGGGGTGGGACAGAACAATGAGCAGTTCTTC. The J gene is TRBJ2-1, the V gene TRBV30, with 7 bases identical to TRBD1. From germline, CDR1 is GTSNPN and CDR2 SVGIG (reference sequence). The CDR3 extends over 12 amino acids. Trimming cost V 8 bases and J 5 bases; bases outside gene matches: 6.